This record looks at one T cell receptor (beta chain) sequence and its context. Original methodology: By means of reference gene primer amplification, nucleated cell counts were estimated. Sequenced by immunoSEQ multiplex PCR; TCRdb stores in-frame clones only, minus some. V and J calls and clone size are those listed in that table; D and trimming were worked out from the DNA. Of roughly 30,000 clones listed, almost 80% are singletons. These data originate in a study of blood T cell repertoires in COVID-19. About the study: Researchers got acute and convalescent COVID-19 samples from the United States, Italy and Spain. Sources were T cells, B-cell-depleted T cells, or PBMCs; the material itself was cDNA or gDNA.

The sequence came from a woman in her sixties or seventies with acute or convalescent COVID-19. Sequenced input: peripheral blood.

The DNA for the CDR3 is TGTGCCAGCAGCTTAGTGGTCAGCGATTTTGTCTATGGCTACACCTTC. The encoded protein is CASSLVVSDFVYGYTF. The genes are TRBV7-9 and TRBJ1-2; no reliable D call. Germline values: CDR1 SEHNR, CDR2 FQNEAQ (reference sequence). Trimming took off 1 base at V and 4 bases at J, with 16 bases between the two ends. This CDR3 region has 16 residues.